Below, 20 T cell receptor beta chains from the same sample are listed, as sequenced in a study of Ad26.COV2.S vaccination and SARS-CoV-2 variants. Sequenced by immunoSEQ multiplex PCR; TCRdb stores in-frame clones only, minus some. The sample lists 320,000 or so clones, roughly 90% occurring once. Noted treatment: some 19 received Ad26.COV2.S at low or high dose, single or two shots; roughly 5 received placebo; per-sample allocation not given. The samples were gathered on day 63 after the first injection of vaccine or placebo. This sample comprised peripheral blood, obtained in a trial of Ad26.COV2.S vaccine versus placebo. Receptors were obtained from a person between 18 and 60 years old who received the Ad26.COV2.S COVID-19 vaccine or a placebo.

This clone was seen a handful of times. V and J are TRBV28 and TRBJ1-5, with 11 bases lining up with TRBD1. CDR1 is MDHEN, CDR2 SYDVKM, per germline. The CDR3 covers 15 residues. Trimming took 6 bases from V and 3 from J; bases not matched to a gene: 4. In DNA, the CDR3 is TGTGCCAGCAGGGGACAGGGGGAAACCAATCAGCCCCAGCATTTT. Translating it yields CASRGQGETNQPQHF. Variable domain in full (rest from reference TRBV28 and TRBJ1-5): DVKVTQSSRYLVKRTGEKVFLECVQDMDHENMFWYRQDPGLGLRLIYFSYDVKMKEKGDIPEGYSVSREKKERFSLILESASTNQTSMYLCASRGQGETNQPQHFGDGTRLSIL.

This clone showed up just once. The chain recombines TRBV12-5 with TRBJ1-2; 7 positions agree with TRBD1. V lost 1 base, J lost 4 bases, and 9 bases stayed unmatched. CDR1 is LGHNT, CDR2 FRNRAP, per germline. The length of the CDR3 is 16 residues. The CDR3 sequence is CASGLADRANLYGYTF. Written as DNA, the CDR3 is TGTGCTAGTGGTTTGGCAGACAGGGCAAACCTCTATGGCTACACCTTC.

The chain couples TRBV18 to TRBJ1-1; D unclear. The CDR3 is 15 residues long. Per the germline V gene, CDR1 is KGHSH and CDR2 is LQKENI. V was pared by 1 base and J by 1 base, with 10 bases between. CDR3 bases: TGTGCCAGCTCACCACGAAGGGATGCGAACACTGAAGCTTTCTTT. Its translation is CASSPRRDANTEAFF.

The chain is built from TRBV5-1 and TRBJ1-1, with D perhaps TRBD1 (5 bases). This CDR3 has 14 amino acids. The V end was cut by 4 bases, the J end by 2 bases, with 12 bases between. Per germline, CDR1 SGHRS and CDR2 YFSETQ. The CDR3 coding sequence is TGCGCCAGCAGCCCTCTGACAGTTAACACTGAAGCTTTCTTT. This codes for CASSPLTVNTEAFF.

This chain uses TRBV2 with TRBJ2-7; 7 positions match TRBD2. CDR3 size: 15 residues. V shed 8 bases and J 1 base; nucleotides not matched to a gene: 11. From germline, CDR1 is SNHLY and CDR2 FYNNEI. The CDR3 region is CASQYEGGRSYEQYV. The CDR3, as DNA: TGTGCCAGCCAGTATGAGGGCGGGAGATCCTACGAGCAGTACGTC.

This chain joins TRBV18 and TRBJ2-4; 9 bases line up with TRBD1. V was pared by 1 base and J by 3 bases, with 13 bases of the junction left unmatched. The CDR3 runs 19 residues. Germline V lookup: CDR1 KGHSH, CDR2 LQKENI. The CDR3 here is CASSPLGQGSPSGKNIQYF. Here the CDR3 DNA reads TGTGCCAGCTCACCACTGGGACAGGGTTCACCGTCAGGCAAAAACATTCAGTACTTC.

CDR3 in DNA: TGTGCCAGCAGCTTACACAGGGGGCCTGGAAACACCATATATTTT. This codes for CASSLHRGPGNTIYF. The chain joins TRBV7-2 to TRBJ1-3, with TRBD1 identical over 9 bases. This CDR3 spans 15 amino acids. CDR1 and CDR2 from the germline V gene are SGHTA and FQGNSA. V lost 2 bases and J lost 2; bases outside the gene matches: 1.

This clone was seen a single time. The chain carries TRBV28 and TRBJ1-1; D gene unclear. The CDR3 sequence is 15 residues long. In germline, CDR1 is MDHEN, CDR2 SYDVKM. Trimming cost V 7 bases and J 2 bases, with 17 bases left between them. The CDR3 loop reads CASTYWRRVNTEAFF. The CDR3, as DNA: TGTGCCAGCACCTATTGGCGGAGGGTTAACACTGAAGCTTTCTTT.

In its sample, this clone was seen a few times. This chain joins TRBV11-2 and TRBJ1-1; D is ambiguous. Germline V lookup: CDR1 SGHAT, CDR2 FQNNGV. The length of the CDR3 is 16 residues. Trimming removed 6 bases from V and 4 bases from J, with 21 bases in between. The CDR3 protein is CASRPPKTWFGTEAFF. The CDR3 DNA follows: TGTGCCAGCAGGCCCCCGAAGACCTGGTTCGGCACTGAAGCTTTCTTT.

Concerning this clone: The same CDR3 arises from other DNA sequences in this sample as well. This chain joins TRBV19 and TRBJ1-2, with D uncertain. Trimming pared 1 base from V and 2 bases from J, leaving 8 bases between. Looked up from germline, CDR1 is LNHDA and CDR2 is SQIVND (reference sequence). This CDR3 is built from 14 residues. DNA for the CDR3: TGTGCCAGTAGTATAGGAGGGCCCAACTATGGCTACACCTTC. It encodes CASSIGGPNYGYTF.

The genes are TRBV5-5 and TRBJ1-2; D is perhaps TRBD1 (6 bases). The CDR3 is 16 residues long. CDR1 is SGHKS, CDR2 YYEKEE, per germline (reference sequence). Trimming removed 0 bases at V and 6 bases at J, with 18 bases between. CDR3 region: CASSLAGAKVLDGYTF. The DNA of the CDR3 is TGTGCCAGCAGCTTGGCGGGGGCCAAGGTGCTCGATGGCTACACCTTC.

To note about this clone: One end of the junction varies from germline; a read error may be responsible. The chain couples TRBV28 to TRBJ1-2; the D gene is possibly TRBD1 (6 bases). Germline CDR1 MDHEN, CDR2 SYDVKM. CDR3 size: 12 residues. The CDR3 sequence: CASSSGGRRVSF. DNA of the CDR3: TGTGCCAGCAGTTCCGGGGGGCGCAGGGTATCCTTC.

The V gene is TRBV7-2, the J gene TRBJ2-5; D unresolved. This CDR3 contains 16 residues. The V end was cut by 4 bases, the J end by 4 bases, with 19 bases between. The germline V gene has CDR1 SGHTA and CDR2 FQGNSA. CDR3 sequence (DNA): TGTGCCAGCAGCTCCCCGACACTCATAGGCGGAGAGACCCAGTACTTC. Its protein product is CASSSPTLIGGETQYF.

This rearrangement joins TRBV6-2 or TRBV6-3 to TRBJ2-6, with 10 bases lining up with TRBD1. V gave up 3 bases and J gave up 4 bases; unmatched junction bases: 9. Germline CDR1 is MNHEY and CDR2 is SVGEGT. This CDR3 region has 18 residues. CDR3 DNA: TGTGCCAGCAGTTATCTACCGGGACAGGGGCAAGGGGCCAACGTCCTGACTTTC. Translation gives CASSYLPGQGQGANVLTF.

This rearrangement joins TRBV7-8 to TRBJ2-3; D is ambiguous. The CDR3 runs 19 residues. V was pared by 7 bases and J by 0 bases, with 26 bases between. Germline loops: CDR1 SGHVS, CDR2 FQNEAQ. CDR3: CASTHWWEGRPFSTDTQYF. The DNA of the CDR3 is TGTGCCAGCACCCATTGGTGGGAAGGGCGTCCATTTAGCACAGATACGCAGTATTTT.

Written as DNA, the CDR3 is TGTGCCACAACCCCGCCGGGACTATTGAACACCGGGGAGCTGTTTTTT. Its protein is CATTPPGLLNTGELFF. This sequence joins TRBV2 and TRBJ2-2, with 7 bases matching TRBD2. J lost 1 base, V lost 10 bases, and 12 bases had no gene match. Germline V gives CDR1 SNHLY, CDR2 FYNNEI. The CDR3 is 16 amino acids.

This chain links TRBV4-1 with TRBJ2-1; D is uncertain. This CDR3 region has 13 residues. The germline V gene has CDR1 MGHRA and CDR2 YSYEKL. The V gene lost 4 bases and the J gene lost 1 base, with 5 bases spanning the gap. The CDR3 region is CASSPVSYNEQFF. CDR3 DNA: TGCGCCAGCAGCCCTGTGTCCTACAATGAGCAGTTCTTC.

Here the CDR3 reads CASSPMVRTEAFF. The CDR3 DNA is TGTGCCAGCAGCCCGATGGTCAGAACTGAAGCTTTCTTT. This chain joins TRBV6-5 and TRBJ1-1; D is uncertain. With 6 bases removed from V and 5 bases from J, the gap between germline ends came to 13 bases. CDR1 is MNHEY, CDR2 SVGAGI, per germline. The CDR3 is made up of 13 amino acids.

V usage is TRBV6-2 or TRBV6-3 and J usage is TRBJ2-1; 7 bases are a match to TRBD2. This CDR3 is 16 amino acids long. Trimming took 7 bases from V and 4 from J; bases not matched to a gene: 13. The germline gives CDR1 MNHEY, CDR2 SVGEGT. CDR3 sequence: CASIPARGEEYNEQFF. CDR3 DNA: TGTGCCAGCATCCCGGCCCGGGGGGAGGAGTACAATGAGCAGTTCTTC.

V usage is TRBV27 and J usage is TRBJ1-6; D not certain. CDR3 size: 15 residues. Trimming pared 6 bases from V and 6 bases from J, leaving 15 bases between. CDR1 is MNHEY, CDR2 SMNVEV, per germline (reference sequence). The CDR3: CASSFASGFNSPLHF. The DNA for the CDR3 is TGTGCCAGCAGCTTCGCCTCGGGGTTTAATTCACCCCTCCACTTT.